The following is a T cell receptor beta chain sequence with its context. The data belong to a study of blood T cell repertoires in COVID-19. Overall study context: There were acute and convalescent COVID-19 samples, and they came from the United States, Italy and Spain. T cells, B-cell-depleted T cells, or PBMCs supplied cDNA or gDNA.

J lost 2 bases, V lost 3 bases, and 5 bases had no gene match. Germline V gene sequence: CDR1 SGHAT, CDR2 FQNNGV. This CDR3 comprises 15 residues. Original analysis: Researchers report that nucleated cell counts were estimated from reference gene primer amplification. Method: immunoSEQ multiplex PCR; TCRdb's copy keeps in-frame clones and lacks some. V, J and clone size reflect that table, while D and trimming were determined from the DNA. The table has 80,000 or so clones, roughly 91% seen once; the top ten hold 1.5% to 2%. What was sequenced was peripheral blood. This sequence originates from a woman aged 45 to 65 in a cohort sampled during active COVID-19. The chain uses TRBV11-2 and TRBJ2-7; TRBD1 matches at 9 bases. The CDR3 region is CASSLGQGGTYEQYF. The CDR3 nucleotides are TGTGCCAGCAGCTTGGGACAGGGAGGAACCTACGAGCAGTACTTC.